The rows below give T cell receptor beta chains drawn from one sample of a study of memory CD4+ T cells and cytomegalovirus serostatus. TCRdb keeps only in-frame clones here, not all; method: immunoSEQ multiplex PCR. Of tens of thousands of clones listed, just under 80% are singletons. Input material: memory CD4+ T cells from blood. The receptor source for this set is an adult in good health and CMV-seronegative. The CDR3 runs from the conserved cysteine through the conserved F or W. D genes are given only for firm matches. A row's size may be missing; if present it is once, few, many or a size class.

v_gene,d_gene,abundance,CDR3aa
TRBV18,TRBD1,NA,CASSPYTGVTQYF
TRBV5-4,NA,NA,CASSFGHLQETQYF
TRBV29-1,NA,once,CSVSPGNTIYF
TRBV5-1,NA,NA,CASSLTGDGTDTQYF
TRBV28,NA,NA,CASSLTQGRYANEQFF
TRBV19,NA,NA,CASSGLGGNEQFF
TRBV5-4,NA,NA,CASSLALQGPNTGELFF
TRBV2,NA,NA,CASRVGIVNQPQHF
TRBV21-1,NA,once,CASSKKEGGSNQPQHF
TRBV5-5,TRBD2,NA,CASSMVFASGFYEQYF
TRBV6-5,TRBD1,NA,CASSPRQGTYGYTF
TRBV7-8,TRBD1,NA,CASSIGRTGINQPQHF
TRBV4-1,NA,NA,CASSQEQRRTEAFF
TRBV2,NA,NA,CASSPTTTTTDTQYF
TRBV11-1,TRBD2,NA,CASSLAIGTSGPNNEQFF
TRBV28,TRBD1,NA,CASSQGDGPKKQYF
TRBV7-6,TRBD1,NA,CASSSTDRGEQYF
TRBV10-3,NA,few,CATKPHTNTGELFF
TRBV2,TRBD1,NA,CASSFRQGVTEAFF
TRBV11-2,TRBD1,NA,CASSPSRRDRGQSYEQYF
TRBV30,NA,NA,CAWKSKNIQYF
TRBV9,TRBD2,NA,CASSLAPGTSGVNEQFF
TRBV5-1,NA,NA,CASSFSQGSEKLFF
TRBV6-1,TRBD1,NA,CASSESWTGNYEQYF
TRBV9,TRBD1,NA,CASSVERTGYGYTF
TRBV14,TRBD1,NA,CASSQEIGGNSPLHF
TRBV12-5,NA,once,CASGAALTDEQFF
TRBV2,NA,NA,CASSETVSTDTQYF
TRBV19,TRBD2,NA,CASSISRTGRQVRKYNEQFF
TRBV6-6,NA,NA,CASSYLNYGYTF
TRBV5-5,NA,few,CASSLGWSRGDEKLFF
TRBV29-1,TRBD1,once,CSVGTGNQPQHF
TRBV10-3,TRBD1,NA,CAISEGTGGPGYTF
TRBV5-5,NA,few,CASSLGWGNEKLFF
TRBV27,TRBD1,NA,CASSRQGTNYGYTF
TRBV5-1,NA,NA,CASSPVGEPDSPLHF
TRBV6-5,NA,NA,CASRRTDEGGYTF
TRBV6-5,NA,NA,CASSYSTNKGPGEQYF
TRBV19,NA,NA,CASSIGTRTGTDTQYF
TRBV11-2,NA,NA,CASSLGPNRGEKLFF
TRBV5-6,TRBD1,NA,CASSLRSAGGAGYGYTF
TRBV10-3,NA,NA,CAISGPEFSYTF
TRBV28,NA,NA,CASSLGRNEYGYTF
TRBV15,NA,few,CATSRDGMANYGYTF
TRBV7-6,NA,NA,CASSLGRGLLNEQFF
TRBV7-2,TRBD2,NA,CASSVHSGGAYEQYF
TRBV28,NA,NA,CASSFSAGLEAFF
TRBV28,NA,few,CASRPLGETQYF
TRBV6-6,NA,NA,CASSPIGGTQTEAFF
TRBV11-2,NA,NA,CASSLERQKETQYF
TRBV5-5,TRBD1,NA,CASSLEPGGNYEQYF
TRBV7-2,NA,NA,CASSLDGGTPSQPQHF
TRBV4-2,NA,NA,CASSQAVGAEYNQPQHF